Following are 16 T cell receptor beta chains from one sample sequenced in a study of post-analysis software for immune sequencing data. Findings and caveats of the study: Patients carried roughly 5 TRBV segments more frequently than controls did, and TRBV5-6, TRBV5-1 and TRBV20-1 were among them.

Unique molecular identifiers featured in each of the TCR beta cDNA libraries. One entry per CDR3 protein, called by TCRdb with MiXCR from the PCR reads. The sample carries hundreds of thousands of distinct CDR3 sequences, around 44% recorded once. For these TCRs, the target antigens are not known. The sequencing sample was made of blood. These receptors all stem from a girl aged 5 to 17 with multiple sclerosis.

This clonotype was found once. Germline is not matched at one junction end, which may reflect a read error. J is TRBJ1-5 and V is TRBV4-1; D remains ambiguous. There are 15 residues in the CDR3. CDR1 and CDR2 from the germline V gene are MGHRA and YSYEKL. In DNA, the CDR3 is TGCGCCAGCAGACAAGTTCTTGTATCGAATCAGCCCCAGCATTTT. Protein product: CASRQVLVSNQPQHF.

The genes are TRBV4-1 and TRBJ2-7, with TRBD2 matching over 11 bases. The junction had 4 bases not matched to a gene; V was cut back by 4 bases and J by 5 bases. Germline V gene data show CDR1 as MGHRA and CDR2 as YSYEKL. The CDR3 consists of 14 residues. In DNA form, the CDR3 reads TGCGCCAGCAGCCGGACTAGCGGGTGTAACGAGCAGTACTTC. As protein: CASSRTSGCNEQYF.

The V call is TRBV7-9, the J call TRBJ1-2, with D possibly matching TRBD1 (5 bases). There are 15 residues in the CDR3. The V end was cut by 5 bases, the J end by 5 bases, with 18 bases between. Germline CDR1 is SEHNR and CDR2 is FQNEAQ (reference sequence). CDR3 DNA sequence: TGTGCCAGCAGCGCCGCCCTCGGGACTTCATATGGCTACACCTTC. This translates into CASSAALGTSYGYTF.

In its sample, this clonotype was seen a few times. The chain carries TRBV5-1 and TRBJ2-1; 13 bases agree with TRBD2. The CDR3 consists of 16 residues. With 4 bases clipped from V and 6 bases from J, the junction kept 7 bases outside the gene matches. Germline CDR1 is SGHRS and CDR2 is YFSETQ. Here the CDR3 reads CASSARTSGSFNEQFF. CDR3 in DNA: TGCGCCAGCAGCGCCCGGACTAGCGGGAGCTTCAATGAGCAGTTCTTC.

The rearrangement links TRBV24-1 to TRBJ2-3; TRBD2 aligns across 10 bases. Germline values: CDR1 KGHDR, CDR2 SFDVKD. The V segment lost 0 bases and the J segment 5 bases; nucleotides outside the gene matches: 7. The CDR3 is 17 residues long. The CDR3 here is CATSDLSPSGSLDTQYF. DNA for the CDR3: TGTGCCACCAGTGATTTGTCGCCTAGCGGGAGTCTAGATACGCAGTATTTT.

The rearrangement links TRBV11-2 to TRBJ2-1; perhaps TRBD1 as D (6 bases). The germline CDR1 and CDR2 sequences are SGHAT and FQNNGV. CDR3 length equals 12 residues. Trimming took off 6 bases at V and 11 bases at J, with 14 bases between the two ends. The CDR3 bases are TGTGCCAGCAGGACCGCCGGACAGAAGCAGTTCTTC. The encoded protein is CASRTAGQKQFF.

To note about this clonotype: It may be a read error: a sequence one base away is much more abundant. The genes are TRBV12-3 or TRBV12-4 and TRBJ2-2; TRBD1 matches at 8 bases. This CDR3 has 13 residues. The CDR3, as DNA: TGTGCCAGCAGTCTCGGGACAGGAGAGGAGGTGTTTTTT. This encodes CASSLGTGEEVFF.

This chain joins TRBV30 and TRBJ2-2; D gene uncertain. CDR3 length: 13 residues. The V gene lost 4 bases and the J gene lost 3 bases, with 9 bases spanning the gap. CDR1 is GTSNPN and CDR2 is SVGIG in the germline V gene (reference sequence). This CDR3 is CAWKAIHTGELFF. The CDR3 DNA follows: TGTGCCTGGAAAGCAATCCACACCGGGGAGCTGTTTTTT. Full variable domain (missing parts from reference TRBV30 and TRBJ2-2): SQTIHQWPATLVQPVGSPLSLECTVEGTSNPNLYWYRQAAGRGLQLLFYSVGIGQISSEVPQNLSASRPQDRQFILSSKKLLLSDSGFYLCAWKAIHTGELFFGEGSRLTVL.

This sequence joins TRBV7-2 and TRBJ2-1, with TRBD2 matching 8 bases. V trimming: 5 bases; J trimming: 6 bases; junction bases outside the gene matches: 6. CDR3 size: 14 residues. Germline values: CDR1 SGHTA, CDR2 FQGNSA. The CDR3 protein is CASSLRGLGNEQFF. CDR3 in DNA: TGTGCCAGCAGCCTTAGGGGACTAGGCAATGAGCAGTTCTTC.

This clonotype was observed a few times. The chain couples TRBV4-1 to TRBJ2-1; D assignment may be TRBD1 or TRBD2 (6 bases each). V was pared by 1 base and J by 6 bases, with 13 bases between. This CDR3 is built from 15 residues. In germline, CDR1 is MGHRA, CDR2 YSYEKL. CDR3: CASSQGGAISNEQFF. The CDR3, as DNA: TGCGCCAGCAGCCAAGGGGGGGCGATCTCCAATGAGCAGTTCTTC.

The V call is TRBV7-2, the J call TRBJ2-1; TRBD1 agrees at 9 bases. The CDR3 spans 15 residues. Germline V gene data show CDR1 as SGHTA and CDR2 as FQGNSA. Losses at the gene ends were 6 bases for V and 4 bases for J; bases not matched to a gene: 7. CDR3 in amino acids: CASRPPGTGYNEQFF. CDR3 DNA sequence: TGTGCCAGCAGGCCACCCGGGACAGGGTACAATGAGCAGTTCTTC. Based on the CDR3 plus reference TRBV7-2 and TRBJ2-1, the full variable domain is GAGVSQSPSNKVTEKGKDVELRCDPISGHTALYWYRQSLGQGLEFLIYFQGNSAPDKSGLPSDRFSAERTGGSVSTLTIQRTQQEDSAVYLCASRPPGTGYNEQFFGPGTRLTVL.

V is TRBV6-4 and J is TRBJ2-2; D might be TRBD1 (5 bases). The CDR3 covers 16 residues. Germline V gives CDR1 MRHNA, CDR2 SNTAGT. Trimming pared 4 bases from V and 7 bases from J, leaving 19 bases between. The CDR3 DNA follows: TGTGCCAGCAGTGCCACTCGCCAGGGTCGCATCGGGGAGCTGTTTTTT. Translation: CASSATRQGRIGELFF.

This clonotype was observed a handful of times. This chain connects TRBV12-3 or TRBV12-4 to TRBJ2-7; D is unresolved. Trimming left V 5 bases short and J 4 bases short, with 15 bases between. This CDR3 has 14 residues. The CDR3 sequence: CASSHRRQRYEQYF. DNA of the CDR3: TGTGCCAGCAGTCATAGGAGACAAAGATACGAGCAGTACTTC.

This clonotype was observed a few times. The chain joins TRBV3-1 to TRBJ1-2; D perhaps matches TRBD1 (6 bases). The CDR3 is 12 residues long. Between the trimmed V and J ends, which lost 4 bases and 8 bases, there was a span of 11 bases. Germline V gives CDR1 LGHDT, CDR2 YNNKEL (reference sequence). CDR3 nucleotides: TGTGCCAGCAGCCCTTGGGGGCGCGGCTACACCTTC. Encoded protein: CASSPWGRGYTF. The full variable domain, in which reference TRBV3-1 and TRBJ1-2 provide the parts outside the CDR3, is DTAVSQTPKYLVTQMGNDKSIKCEQNLGHDTMYWYKQDSKKFLKIMFSYNNKELIINETVPNRFSPKSPDKAHLNLHINSLELGDSAVYFCASSPWGRGYTFGSGTRLTVV.

This clonotype was seen more than once but under ten times. The J gene is TRBJ1-2, the V gene TRBV29-1; 8 nucleotides line up with TRBD1. With V trimmed by 2 bases and J by 3 bases, 2 bases remained unmatched. In germline, CDR1 is SQVTM, CDR2 ANQGSEA. This CDR3 spans 13 amino acids. DNA for the CDR3: TGCAGCGTTGAACGGGACAGGTACTATGGCTACACCTTC. Encoded protein: CSVERDRYYGYTF.

The chain combines TRBV28 with TRBJ1-4; possible D gene TRBD1, 6 bases. The CDR3 has 15 amino acids. The germline CDR1 and CDR2 sequences are MDHEN and SYDVKM. V lost 6 bases and J lost 8, with 19 bases in between. The CDR3 DNA reads as TGTGCCAGCAGGCTTATGAACAGGGCGCGGGAAAAACTGTTTTTT. Encoded protein: CASRLMNRAREKLFF.